This paragraph covers one T cell receptor beta chain sequence. What it binds is not known. These data come from a study of cytomegalovirus exposure and HLA in healthy donors. Points from the study as a whole: The study assumed roughly uniform donor sequencing depth for presence/absence analyses. In the analysis, some V segments, TRBV6-2 and TRBV6-3 included, were excluded as indistinguishable.

The PCR made use of 60 Vbeta and 13 Jbeta primers. Sequenced by immunoSEQ multiplex PCR; TCRdb stores in-frame clones only, minus some. The sample records about 160,000 clones, about 80% being singletons. Healthy bone marrow donors supplied every sample. The V gene end was trimmed by 1 base and the J gene end by 2 bases; junction bases not matched to a gene: 3. Germline V CDR1 and CDR2: SNHLY, FYNNEI. The CDR3 extends over 15 amino acids. This clonotype was sampled from a man aged 45-65 years in good health and CMV-seropositive. The specimen sequenced was PBMCs. This chain links TRBV2 with TRBJ2-7, with 9 bases fitting TRBD2. This CDR3 reads CASSEGGGGAYEQYF. CDR3 bases: TGTGCCAGCAGTGAAGGGGGCGGGGGGGCCTACGAGCAGTACTTC.